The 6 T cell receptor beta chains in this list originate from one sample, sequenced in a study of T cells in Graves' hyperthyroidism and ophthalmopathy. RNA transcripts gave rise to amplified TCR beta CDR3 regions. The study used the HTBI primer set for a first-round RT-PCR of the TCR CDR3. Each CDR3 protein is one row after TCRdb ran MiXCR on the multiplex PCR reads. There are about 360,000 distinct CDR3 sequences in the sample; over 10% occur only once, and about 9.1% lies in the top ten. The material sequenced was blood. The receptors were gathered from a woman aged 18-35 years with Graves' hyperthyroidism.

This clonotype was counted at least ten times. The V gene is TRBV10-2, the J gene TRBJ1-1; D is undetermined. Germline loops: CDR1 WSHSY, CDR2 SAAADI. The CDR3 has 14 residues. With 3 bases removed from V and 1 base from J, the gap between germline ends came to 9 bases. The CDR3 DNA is TGCGCCAGCAGTGATTCCCCAGGGAACACTGAAGCTTTCTTT. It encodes CASSDSPGNTEAFF.

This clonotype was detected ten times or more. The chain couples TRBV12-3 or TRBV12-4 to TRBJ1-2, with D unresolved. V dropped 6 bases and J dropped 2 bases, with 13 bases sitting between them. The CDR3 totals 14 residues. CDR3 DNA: TGTGCCAGCAGCTCTGGACCGACAAACTATGGCTACACCTTC. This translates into CASSSGPTNYGYTF.

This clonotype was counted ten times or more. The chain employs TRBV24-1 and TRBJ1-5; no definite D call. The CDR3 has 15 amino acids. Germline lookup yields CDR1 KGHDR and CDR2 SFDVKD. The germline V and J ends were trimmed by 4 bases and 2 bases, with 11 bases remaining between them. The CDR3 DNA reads TGTGCCACCAGTGACTCGTCGGAAGGCAATCAGCCCCAGCATTTT. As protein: CATSDSSEGNQPQHF.

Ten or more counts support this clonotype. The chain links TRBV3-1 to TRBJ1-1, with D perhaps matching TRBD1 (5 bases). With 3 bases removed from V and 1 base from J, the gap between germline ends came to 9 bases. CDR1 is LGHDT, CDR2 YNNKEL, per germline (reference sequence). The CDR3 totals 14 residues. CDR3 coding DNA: TGTGCCAGCAGCCAGACAGCTTGGAACACTGAAGCTTTCTTT. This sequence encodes CASSQTAWNTEAFF.

CDR3 nucleotide sequence: TGTGCCAGCAGCCAAGGTGCAAGGACCCAGTACTTC. Translated: CASSQGARTQYF. The genes are TRBV3-1 and TRBJ2-5; D gene ambiguous. The germline V and J ends were trimmed by 1 base and 7 bases, with 7 bases remaining between them. CDR1 is LGHDT, CDR2 YNNKEL, per germline (reference sequence). The CDR3 runs to 12 residues.

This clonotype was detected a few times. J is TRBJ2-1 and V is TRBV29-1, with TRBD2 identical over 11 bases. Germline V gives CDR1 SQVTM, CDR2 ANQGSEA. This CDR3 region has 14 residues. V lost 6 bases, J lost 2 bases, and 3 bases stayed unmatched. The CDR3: CSVDSGGAYNEQFF. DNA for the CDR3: TGCAGCGTAGATAGCGGGGGGGCCTACAATGAGCAGTTCTTC.